This T cell receptor (beta chain) was captured in a study of blood T cell repertoires in COVID-19 (TCRdb year 2020). At the level of the whole study: Samples from collaborators originated in the United States, Italy and Spain and spanned both the acute and convalescent phases of COVID-19. The prospective study material was composed of cDNA or gDNA derived from T cells, B-cell-depleted T cells, or PBMCs. Deeply sampled blood TCRbeta repertoires from subjects exposed to, actively infected with, or recovered from COVID-19 were included in the dataset. The repertoires were made available in a free public database intended to serve as a resource for research on the immune response to SARS-CoV-2. Samples came from the ongoing ImmuneRACE study (first 160 participants) plus 1,254 subjects from 6 global collaborators. The sample metadata nearly always contained a de-identified subject ID, COVID-19 status, age in years and sex. Where HLA class I and class II types were available, the types were taken from metadata supplied by the sample provider, not from assay-based typing. The research as a whole found: How much clinical and demographic metadata was included differed by source and by participant, and the metadata was provided uncurated.

Enrolling through a virtual design, the prospective study's participants ranged in age from roughly 18 to 95 years and lived across 24 United States geographic areas. Cohort assignment in the prospective study relied on participant-reported clinical history from a screening survey and a study questionnaire. Recovered participants in ImmuneRACE Cohort 3 were defined by two consecutive negative NP/OP PCR tests, clearance by a healthcare professional, or resolution of symptoms. Mobile phlebotomists in the prospective study collected whole blood, serum and a nasopharyngeal or oropharyngeal swab from every participant. Prospective study participants could optionally give additional blood draws and questionnaires over an approximately 2-month period. Before DNA extraction, blood samples from the prospective study were shipped at room temperature or frozen. TCRbeta CDR3 regions were amplified from genomic DNA using the immunoSEQ Assay, a bias-controlled multiplex PCR. The authors' pipeline ran thus. Within the assay, amplification of reference gene primers was used to estimate how many nucleated cells each sample contained. To quantify the absolute abundance of each unique TCRbeta CDR3 rearrangement, sequence reads were collapsed and filtered. Productive Simpson clonality was computed per sample as the square root of Simpson's diversity index over productive rearrangements. TCRdb holds this immuneACCESS table with in-frame rearrangements only. Some clones are missing; in checked studies, unresolved V genes explain under half, and the rest has no known cause. D and trimming were read from the DNA, whereas the V and J calls and clone size are those reported in that table. The sample table holds about 200,000 clones, of which approximately 90% were seen once. Approximately 2.4% of the sample lies in the top ten.

The CDR3 covers 14 residues, taking in both the cysteine and the phenylalanine. The kept DNA is CDR3 alone, 42 bases in frame from the first base. V sheds 2 bases and J sheds 1 base, leaving 7 bases between their ends. The germline V gene (reference sequence) provides CDR1 SEHNR and CDR2 FQNEAQ. In the case of this clone: This receptor's antigen is unknown. Base qualities are not at hand, and no much larger clone is one base apart. The same CDR3 is also encoded by other DNA sequences in this sample.

The sequencing input was PBMCs or T cells enriched from blood (not recorded which). This chain joins TRBV7-9 to TRBJ2-3; a weak D assignment points to TRBD1 (6 bases agree). The sequence was obtained from a woman aged 25 to 39 who had recovered from COVID-19. The DNA is as follows: TGTGCCAGCAGCTTACGACAGGGCACAGATACGCAGTATTTT. This yields the protein CASSLRQGTDTQYF.